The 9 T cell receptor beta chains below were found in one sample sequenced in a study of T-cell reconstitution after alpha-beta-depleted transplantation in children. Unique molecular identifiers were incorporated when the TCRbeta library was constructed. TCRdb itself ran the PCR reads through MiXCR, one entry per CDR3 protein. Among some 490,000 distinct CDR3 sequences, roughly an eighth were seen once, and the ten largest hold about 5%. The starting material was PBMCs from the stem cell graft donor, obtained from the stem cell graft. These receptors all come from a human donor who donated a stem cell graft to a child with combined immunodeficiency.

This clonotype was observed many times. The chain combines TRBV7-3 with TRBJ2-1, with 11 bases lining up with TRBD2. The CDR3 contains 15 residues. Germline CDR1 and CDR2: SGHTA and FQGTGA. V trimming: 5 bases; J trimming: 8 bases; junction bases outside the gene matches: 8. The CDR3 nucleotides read TGTGCCAGCAGCCCAACTAGCGGGAGCTTCGATGAGCAGTTCTTC. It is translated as CASSPTSGSFDEQFF.

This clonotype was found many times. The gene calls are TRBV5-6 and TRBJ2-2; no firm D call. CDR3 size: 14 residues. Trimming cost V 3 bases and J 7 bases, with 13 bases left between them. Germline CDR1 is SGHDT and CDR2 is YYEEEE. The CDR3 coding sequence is TGTGCCAGCAGCTACCTCCGACCAAGCGGGGAGCTGTTTTTT. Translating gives CASSYLRPSGELFF.

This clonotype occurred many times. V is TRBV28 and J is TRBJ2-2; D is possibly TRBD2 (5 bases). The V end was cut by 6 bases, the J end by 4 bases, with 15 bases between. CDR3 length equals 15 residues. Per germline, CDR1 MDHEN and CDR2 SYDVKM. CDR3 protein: CASSRHHEGTGELFF. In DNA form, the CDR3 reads TGTGCCAGCAGCCGACATCACGAGGGCACCGGGGAGCTGTTTTTT.

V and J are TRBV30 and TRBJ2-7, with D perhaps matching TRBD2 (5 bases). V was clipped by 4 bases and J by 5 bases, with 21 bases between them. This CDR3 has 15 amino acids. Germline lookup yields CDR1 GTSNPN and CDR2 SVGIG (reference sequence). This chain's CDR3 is CAWTPRSDPGDEQYF. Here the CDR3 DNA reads TGTGCCTGGACCCCTCGTTCCGACCCCGGGGACGAGCAGTACTTC.

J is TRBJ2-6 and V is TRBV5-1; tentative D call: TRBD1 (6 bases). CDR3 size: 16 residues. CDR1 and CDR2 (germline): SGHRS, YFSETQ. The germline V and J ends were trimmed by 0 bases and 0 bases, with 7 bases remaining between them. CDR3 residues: CASSLAGASGANVLTF. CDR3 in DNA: TGCGCCAGCAGCTTGGCAGGGGCCTCTGGGGCCAACGTCCTGACTTTC.

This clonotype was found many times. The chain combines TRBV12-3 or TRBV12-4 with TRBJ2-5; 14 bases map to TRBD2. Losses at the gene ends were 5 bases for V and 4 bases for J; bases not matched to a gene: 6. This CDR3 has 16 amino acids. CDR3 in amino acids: CASSTRTSGGTETQYF. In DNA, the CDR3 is TGTGCCAGCAGTACCCGGACTAGCGGGGGGACAGAGACCCAGTACTTC.

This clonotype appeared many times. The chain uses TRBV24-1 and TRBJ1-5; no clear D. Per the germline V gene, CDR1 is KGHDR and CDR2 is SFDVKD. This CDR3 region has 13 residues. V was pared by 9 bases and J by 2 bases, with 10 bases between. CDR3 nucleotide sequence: TGTGCCACCTCGTCTTCCCGCAATCAGCCCCAGCATTTT. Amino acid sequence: CATSSSRNQPQHF.

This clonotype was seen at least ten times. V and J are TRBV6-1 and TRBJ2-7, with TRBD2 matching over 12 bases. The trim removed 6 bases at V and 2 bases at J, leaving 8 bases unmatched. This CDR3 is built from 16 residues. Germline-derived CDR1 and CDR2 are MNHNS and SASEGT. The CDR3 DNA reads TGTGCCAGCAGGAAGACTAGCGGGGGCCTCGCCTACGAGCAGTACTTC. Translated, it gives CASRKTSGGLAYEQYF.

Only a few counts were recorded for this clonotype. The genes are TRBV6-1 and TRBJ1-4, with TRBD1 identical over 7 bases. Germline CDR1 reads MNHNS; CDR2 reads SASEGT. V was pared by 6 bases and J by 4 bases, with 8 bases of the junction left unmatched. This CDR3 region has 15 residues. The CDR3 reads CASSPTGTDNEKLFF. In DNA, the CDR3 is TGTGCCAGCAGCCCAACCGGGACAGATAATGAAAAACTGTTTTTT.